The 32 T cell receptor beta chains below come from one sample, sequenced in a study of tumor-infiltrating lymphocytes in primary liver carcinoma (dated by TCRdb to about 2017). TCRdb lists the instrument as Illumina HiSeq 2500. TCRbeta-specific cDNA was reverse-transcribed from about 500 ng total RNA using a constant-region primer and ProtoScript II reverse transcriptase. TCRbeta libraries were built with three nested multiplex PCR rounds, a slightly modified ARM-PCR procedure. Each of the first two PCR rounds ran for nine to ten cycles and used multiplex TRBV1-TRBV30 forward primers together with a Cbeta reverse primer. In TCRdb, the public reads were trimmed at Q25 with fastp and aligned with MiXCR, with productive beta chains retained. Entries are consolidated by CDR3 protein sequence, retaining the most common genes and DNA. The sample table shows under 200,000 distinct CDR3 sequences, and 65% are seen once. The ten largest clones capture approximately 6.5% of the sample.

TRIzol reagent was used to extract blood RNA from unsorted whole blood, while the DNeasy Blood & Tissue kit provided the germline DNA. Source material: peripheral blood. The receptor set was obtained from a woman in her sixties with primary liver carcinoma and hepatitis B virus infection.

Comments on this clonotype: This may be a read error, as it is one base from a much larger clone. The J gene is TRBJ2-2, the V gene TRBV12-5; D perhaps matches TRBD2 (5 bases). This CDR3 has 12 residues. The germline V gene encodes CDR1 LGHNT and CDR2 FRNRAP. CDR3 DNA sequence: TGTGCTAGTGGTTTGAACACCGGGGAGCTGTCTTTT. It is translated as CASGLNTGELSF.

As to this clonotype: At one of its ends the junction is not consistent with the germline gene, which may arise from a read error. This rearrangement joins TRBV11-3 to TRBJ2-3, with D unresolved. Looked up from germline, CDR1 is SGHNT and CDR2 is YENEEA. The CDR3 has 13 amino acids. The CDR3 loop reads CASSLTPEDTQYF. The CDR3 DNA reads as TGTGCCAGCAGCTTGACCCCGGAAGATACGCAATATTTT. The full variable domain, in which reference TRBV11-3 and TRBJ2-3 provide the parts outside the CDR3, is EAGVVQSPRYKIIEKKQPVAFWCNPISGHNTLYWYLQNLGQGPELLIRYENEEAVDDSQLPKDRFSAERLKGVDSTLKIQPAELGDSAVYLCASSLTPEDTQYFGPGTRLTVL.

This clonotype came up once. The rearrangement uses TRBV4-1 and TRBJ2-1, with 7 bases matching TRBD2. Germline trimming cut 1 base from V and 3 bases from J; bases unmatched to any gene: 6. Germline assignment: CDR1 MGHRA and CDR2 YSYEKL. The CDR3 is 16 residues long. This CDR3 is CASSQVMGGHYNEQFF. For the CDR3, the DNA is TGCGCCAGCAGCCAAGTGATGGGAGGGCACTACAATGAGCAGTTCTTC.

On this clonotype: Given a much more abundant clone one base away, this may be a read error. The V gene is TRBV4-1, the J gene TRBJ2-2; 7 nucleotides line up with TRBD2. CDR1 and CDR2 from the germline V gene are MGHRA and YSYEKL. Trimming removed 5 bases from V and 4 bases from J; junction bases left unmatched: 7. CDR3 length equals 15 residues. CDR3 loop: CASSYQTSSTGELFF. CDR3 bases: TGCGCCAGCAGCTATCAGACTAGCAGCACCGGGGAGCTGTTTTTT.

This chain joins TRBV11-2 and TRBJ2-2, with D maybe TRBD2 (5 bases). The CDR3 covers 14 residues. In germline, CDR1 is SGHAT, CDR2 FQNNGV. The CDR3 DNA reads as TGTGCTAGTTGCTTAGATCGTCAGGCCGGGGAACCGTTTTTT. Residues: CASCLDRQAGEPFF.

This clonotype was seen ten or more times. The chain links TRBV29-1 to TRBJ1-2, with 7 bases lining up with TRBD1. Germline V gene lookup returns CDR1 SQVTM and CDR2 ANQGSEA. The junction had 10 bases not matched to a gene; V was cut back by 7 bases and J by 8 bases. The CDR3 is made up of 12 amino acids. The CDR3 loop is CSGRAQGGGYTF. The CDR3 DNA reads as TGCAGCGGTCGGGCCCAGGGGGGAGGCTACACCTTC.

About this clonotype: The germline gene is not matched at one end of the junction; a read error may be the cause. This chain joins TRBV11-2 and TRBJ2-3; tentative D call: TRBD1 (6 bases). The germline gives CDR1 SGHAT, CDR2 FQNNGV. This CDR3 is 14 amino acids long. CDR3 region: CASSAGQYTDTQYF. In DNA form, the CDR3 reads TGTGCCAGCAGCGCAGGACAGTACACAGATACGCAATATTTT.

The CDR3 here is CASSLGPSGSYNEQFF. DNA of the CDR3: TGCGCCAGCAGCTTGGGGCCTAGCGGGAGTTACAATGAGCAGTTCTTC. The rearrangement uses TRBV5-1 and TRBJ2-1; 10 bases map to TRBD2. V trimming: 0 bases; J trimming: 4 bases; junction bases outside the gene matches: 4. The germline gives CDR1 SGHRS, CDR2 YFSETQ. The CDR3 contains 16 residues.

The chain couples TRBV5-1 to TRBJ2-2, with 8 bases that match TRBD1. The junction had 4 bases not matched to a gene; V was cut back by 1 base and J by 2 bases. The germline gives CDR1 SGHRS, CDR2 YFSETQ. The CDR3 is 16 amino acids. The CDR3 spells CASSLPTGVNTGELFF. The CDR3 DNA follows: TGCGCCAGCAGCTTGCCGACAGGGGTTAACACCGGGGAGCTGTTTTTT.

Of note for this clonotype: Here the CDR3 omits its conserved ending phenylalanine or tryptophan, so a read error is the likely source. The chain links TRBV11-2 to TRBJ2-3, with D unresolved. CDR1 is SGHAT, CDR2 FQNNGV, per germline. V lost 1 base, J lost 4 bases, and 24 bases lay in between. The CDR3 length is 19 residues. The CDR3 reads CASSLVVRITNPTADTQYY. CDR3 bases: TGTGCCAGCAGCTTAGTTGTCAGGATAACAAACCCAACTGCAGATACGCAGTATTAT.

The chain is built from TRBV5-1 and TRBJ2-3; tentatively, D is TRBD1 (5 bases). V lost 9 bases and J lost 1, with 12 bases in between. The germline V gene has CDR1 SGHRS and CDR2 YFSETQ. This CDR3 spans 13 amino acids. The CDR3 sequence: CANNRGGTDTQYF. CDR3 nucleotides: TGCGCCAACAATAGGGGTGGCACAGATACGCAGTATTTT.

This clonotype has just a few counts. This chain uses TRBV5-1 with TRBJ2-5; the D gene is possibly TRBD2 (5 bases). The germline V and J ends were trimmed by 0 bases and 5 bases, with 14 bases remaining between them. Germline loops: CDR1 SGHRS, CDR2 YFSETQ. The length of the CDR3 is 15 residues. The chain's CDR3 is CASSLARGVMETQYF. The CDR3 DNA reads as TGCGCCAGCAGCTTGGCACGGGGTGTAATGGAGACCCAGTACTTC. The whole variable domain, filled in from reference TRBV5-1 and TRBJ2-5, reads KAGVTQTPRYLIKTRGQQVTLSCSPISGHRSVSWYQQTPGQGLQFLFEYFSETQRNKGNFPGRFSGRQFSNSRSEMNVSTLELGDSALYLCASSLARGVMETQYFGPGTRLLVL.

V gene TRBV11-3 combines with J gene TRBJ2-7; D gene ambiguous. This CDR3 has 14 residues. The V and J ends lost 2 bases and 4 bases respectively, with 12 bases between them. Germline CDR1 and CDR2: SGHNT and YENEEA. The CDR3 sequence is CASSLNSRLYEQYF. CDR3 sequence (DNA): TGTGCCAGCAGCTTAAATAGCAGGCTTTACGAGCAGTACTTC.

This clonotype was seen a handful of times. The chain uses TRBV4-1 and TRBJ2-7, with 7 nucleotides matching TRBD2. Germline V lookup: CDR1 MGHRA, CDR2 YSYEKL. V lost 5 bases to trimming and J lost 4 bases; unmatched junction nucleotides: 5. The CDR3 covers 13 residues. The CDR3 sequence is CASSMISGYEQYF. The CDR3 DNA sequence: TGCGCCAGCAGCATGATTAGCGGGTACGAGCAGTACTTC.

For this clonotype: Since a much larger clone is just one base distant, this may be a read error. The chain uses TRBV5-4 and TRBJ2-3, with D perhaps matching TRBD2 (5 bases). Germline CDR1 and CDR2: SGHNT and YYREEE (reference sequence). V lost 6 bases, J lost 5 bases, and 16 bases lay in between. The CDR3 length is 14 residues. Written as DNA, the CDR3 is TGTGCCAGCACCGTGGAGAGCGGTCAAGATACGCAGTATTTT. This encodes CASTVESGQDTQYF. Full variable domain (remainder filled in from reference TRBV5-4 and TRBJ2-3): ETGVTQSPTHLIKTRGQQVTLRCSSQSGHNTVSWYQQALGQGPQFIFQYYREEENGRGNFPPRFSGLQFPNYSSELNVNALELDDSALYLCASTVESGQDTQYFGPGTRLTVL.

This clonotype was seen only a few times. It may be a read error: a sequence one base away is much more abundant. The chain carries TRBV12-3 or TRBV12-4 and TRBJ2-6; TRBD1 aligns across 8 bases. The CDR3 totals 15 residues. The chain's CDR3 is CASTATGAGANLLTF. The CDR3, as DNA: TGTGCCAGCACCGCGACAGGGGCTGGGGCCAACCTCCTGACTTTC.

Regarding this clonotype: A clone one base away is much larger, so this may be a read error. The J gene is TRBJ2-1, the V gene TRBV12-3 or TRBV12-4; no clear D gene. The CDR3 is made up of 13 amino acids. V was shortened by 5 bases and J by 6 bases, with 11 bases between the two germline ends. The CDR3, as DNA: TGTGCCAGCAGTCTTTTTCAGTTCAATGAGCAGTTCTTC. It codes for CASSLFQFNEQFF.

As regards this clonotype: Given a much more abundant clone one base away, this may be a read error. The chain has TRBV14 and TRBJ2-5, with a possible D match to TRBD2 (5 bases). Germline V gene data show CDR1 as SGHDN and CDR2 as FVKESK. The germline V and J ends were trimmed by 6 bases and 6 bases, with 11 bases remaining between them. The CDR3 extends over 12 amino acids. The CDR3 sequence is CASSLTGKTQYF. In nucleotides, the CDR3 is TGTGCCAGCAGTCTCACGGGAAAGACCCAGTACTTC. Full variable domain (outside the CDR3, taken from reference TRBV14 and TRBJ2-5): EAGVTQFPSHSVIEKGQTVTLRCDPISGHDNLYWYRRVMGKEIKFLLHFVKESKQDESGMPNNRFLAERTGGTYSTLKVQPAELEDSGVYFCASSLTGKTQYFGPGTRLLVL.

This chain links TRBV4-2 with TRBJ2-2, with 11 bases matching TRBD2. In germline, CDR1 is LGHNA, CDR2 YNFKEQ. The CDR3 spans 18 residues. V dropped 2 bases and J dropped 5; count of bases not matched to a gene: 10. In DNA, the CDR3 is TGTGCCAGCAGCCAAAGGTTAGCGGGAGGGCATAGTACCGGGGAGCTGTTTTTT. It translates to CASSQRLAGGHSTGELFF.

The rearrangement links TRBV5-8 to TRBJ2-1; D not certain. Germline CDR1 SGHTS, CDR2 YDEGEE. The V end was cut by 0 bases, the J end by 2 bases, with 9 bases between. The CDR3 runs 15 residues. The CDR3 DNA is TGTGCCAGCAGCTTGGGACTGGGTGCCTACAATGAGCAGTTCTTC. Amino acids: CASSLGLGAYNEQFF. Based on the CDR3 plus reference TRBV5-8 and TRBJ2-1, the full variable domain is EAGVTQSPTHLIKTRGQQATLRCSPISGHTSVYWYQQALGLGLQFLLWYDEGEERNRGNFPPRFSGRQFPNYSSELNVNALELEDSALYLCASSLGLGAYNEQFFGPGTRLTVL.

This sequence joins TRBV5-1 and TRBJ2-4; 9 bases are a match to TRBD2. J lost 7 bases, V lost 5 bases, and 7 bases had no gene match. The CDR3 totals 14 residues. Germline V gene data show CDR1 as SGHRS and CDR2 as YFSETQ. The CDR3 loop reads CASRSASGNNIQYF. CDR3 in DNA: TGCGCCAGCAGGTCGGCTAGCGGGAATAACATTCAGTACTTC.

A remark on this clonotype: A clone one base away is much larger, so this may be a read error. The chain joins TRBV28 to TRBJ2-5; D tentatively fits TRBD1 or TRBD2 (6 bases each). The CDR3 spans 15 residues. Germline CDR1 and CDR2: MDHEN and SYDVKM. In nucleotides, the CDR3 is TGTGTCAGCAGTTTATGGGGGGCCGGCCAAGAGACCCAGTACTTC. This codes for CVSSLWGAGQETQYF.

This clonotype was recorded at least ten times. The V gene is TRBV4-1, the J gene TRBJ2-1; 9 bases are shared with TRBD2. The CDR3 is 15 residues long. V lost 4 bases and J lost 9; bases outside the gene matches: 10. Germline V gives CDR1 MGHRA, CDR2 YSYEKL. The CDR3 loop is CASSLLAGLSSEQFF. In nucleotides, the CDR3 is TGCGCCAGCAGCCTTCTAGCGGGACTAAGCAGTGAGCAGTTCTTC.

In the case of this clonotype: Being one base from a much bigger clone, this may be a read error. V is TRBV6-5 and J is TRBJ2-1; TRBD2 matches 7 bases. Germline values: CDR1 MNHEY, CDR2 SVGAGI. The CDR3 sequence is 15 residues long. V shed 2 bases, J shed 8 bases, and the junction held 9 bases outside the gene matches. DNA of the CDR3: TGTGCCAGCAGTTACGGGGCGGGAGAAGGGGATGAGCAGTTCTTC. Encoded protein: CASSYGAGEGDEQFF.

About this clonotype: At one end, the junction sequence differs from germline, possibly due to a read error. The rearrangement joins TRBV11-3 to TRBJ2-3; TRBD2 matches at 8 bases. Looked up from germline, CDR1 is SGHNT and CDR2 is YENEEA. CDR3 length: 13 amino acids. The CDR3 is CASSSPGGGYAVF. CDR3 in DNA: TGTGCCAGCAGCTCGCCGGGAGGGGGATACGCAGTATTT.

Concerning this clonotype itself: One junction end does not reproduce the germline sequence, and a read error may be involved. The chain uses TRBV11-1 and TRBJ2-7; D is unclear. The CDR3 runs to 12 residues. Germline assignment: CDR1 SGHAT and CDR2 FQDESV (reference sequence). CDR3 DNA: TGTGCAAGCACCCCGAATTCCTACGAGCAGTACTTC. Its protein is CASTPNSYEQYF. Full variable domain (missing parts from reference TRBV11-1 and TRBJ2-7): EAEVAQSPRYKITEKSQAVAFWCDPISGHATLYWYRQILGQGPELLVQFQDESVVDDSQLPKDRFSAERLKGVDSTLKIQPAELGDSAMYLCASTPNSYEQYFGPGTRLTVT.

This clonotype was seen once. The germline gene is not matched at one end of the junction; a read error may be the cause. J is TRBJ1-1 and V is TRBV11-2; the D is unclear. Per the germline V gene, CDR1 is SGHAT and CDR2 is FQNNGV. The CDR3 contains 15 residues. This CDR3 reads CASCPRTGVNTDAFF. Here the CDR3 DNA reads TGTGCCAGCTGCCCCAGGACGGGAGTGAACACTGATGCTTTCTTT. The entire variable domain, with the rest obtained from reference TRBV11-2 and TRBJ1-1, is as follows: EAGVAQSPRYKIIEKRQSVAFWCNPISGHATLYWYQQILGQGPKLLIQFQNNGVVDDSQLPKDRFSAERLKGVDSTLKIQPAKLEDSAVYLCASCPRTGVNTDAFFGQGTRLTVV.

This sequence joins TRBV5-4 and TRBJ2-5; 10 nucleotides match TRBD2. CDR1 is SGHNT, CDR2 YYREEE, per germline (reference sequence). V was clipped by 2 bases and J by 7 bases; unmatched bases: 8. This CDR3 is built from 15 residues. The CDR3 coding sequence is TGTGCCAGCAGCTTTACTAGCGGGAAGGTGGGGACCCAGTACTTC. Its protein is CASSFTSGKVGTQYF.

This chain links TRBV12-3 or TRBV12-4 with TRBJ2-1; 9 bases agree with TRBD2. J gave up 8 bases and V 4 bases, and 12 bases lay outside the gene matches. The CDR3 runs 16 residues. CDR3 in amino acids: CASSSTSGTSTHEQFF. The CDR3 region has the DNA TGTGCCAGCAGTTCTACCTCCGGGACTAGCACTCATGAGCAGTTCTTC.

The V gene is TRBV7-3, the J gene TRBJ2-6; tentatively, D is TRBD1 (5 bases). Between the trimmed V and J ends, which lost 1 base and 0 bases, there was a span of 10 bases. The germline V gene encodes CDR1 SGHTA and CDR2 FQGTGA. The CDR3 has 17 residues. CDR3 nucleotide sequence: TGTGCCAGCAGCTTAAAGTCAGGGAACTCTGGGGCCAACGTCCTGACTTTC. Its translation is CASSLKSGNSGANVLTF.

A word on this clonotype: At one end the junction does not follow the germline gene, possibly because of a read error. V usage is TRBV11-2 and J usage is TRBJ2-1; TRBD2 matches 7 bases. CDR1 is SGHAT, CDR2 FQNNGV, per germline. CDR3 length: 16 residues. The CDR3 nucleotides read TGTGTCAGCAGCTTAGGTTTTCTAGCGGACTACAATGCGCAATTCTTC. Translation: CVSSLGFLADYNAQFF. The full variable domain, with the rest looked up from reference TRBV11-2 and TRBJ2-1, is EAGVAQSPRYKIIEKRQSVAFWCNPISGHATLYWYQQILGQGPKLLIQFQNNGVVDDSQLPKDRFSAERLKGVDSTLKIQPAKLEDSAVYLCVSSLGFLADYNAQFFGPGTRLTVL.

The chain joins TRBV5-1 to TRBJ2-1, with unresolved D. The CDR3 loop spans 13 amino acids. Germline CDR1 reads SGHRS; CDR2 reads YFSETQ. Trimming removed 4 bases from V and 10 bases from J, with 15 bases in between. CDR3 sequence: CASSPVGSREQFF. Here the CDR3 DNA reads TGCGCCAGCAGCCCCGTAGGTAGTAGAGAGCAGTTCTTC.